This is a list of T cell receptor beta chains from one sample in a study of PD-L1 blockade in urothelial cancer. TCRdb's copy holds only in-frame clones and misses some; the assay was immunoSEQ multiplex PCR. Of about 30,000 clones in the sample, 80% to 90% were seen once. The starting material was PBMCs, obtained around atezolizumab (anti-PD-L1) treatment. The receptors come from an elderly man with urothelial cancer. Both conserved end residues are part of each CDR3. D genes are given only for firm matches. A row's size may be missing; if present it is once, few, many or a size class.

clone_size,v_call,d_call,j_call,cdr3_nt,cdr3_aa
.,TRBV5-6,.,TRBJ2-7,TGTGCCAGCAGCTTGATTCCCAGGGGCCTCGGCGAGCAGTACTTC,CASSLIPRGLGEQYF
.,TRBV7-2,TRBD1,TRBJ2-1,TGTGCCAGCAGGGCCGGGACAGGGTTCAATGAGCAGTTCTTC,CASRAGTGFNEQFF
.,TRBV19,.,TRBJ1-2,TGTGCCAGTAGCTTGGAGGCTACTAACTATGGCTACACCTTC,CASSLEATNYGYTF
once,TRBV19,.,TRBJ2-3,TGTGCCAGTAGTACCCAGACAGTCACAGATACGCAGTATTTT,CASSTQTVTDTQYF
.,TRBV18,.,TRBJ1-5,TGTGCCAGCTCACCCCAGGTCGCCTATAGCAATCAGCCCCAGCATTTT,CASSPQVAYSNQPQHF
.,TRBV2,.,TRBJ2-3,TGTGCCAGCAGTGAAACTAATACGCAGTATTTT,CASSETNTQYF
.,TRBV19,.,TRBJ2-2,TGTGCCAGTAGCCGGGACACCCACACCGGGGAGCTGTTTTTT,CASSRDTHTGELFF
.,TRBV14,TRBD2,TRBJ2-7,TGTGCCAGCAGCCAAGTCACTGGGACTACCGGGTTCTACGAGCAGTACTTC,CASSQVTGTTGFYEQYF
once,TRBV5-4,TRBD2,TRBJ2-4,TGTGCCAGCAGCTTACCGGGAGGACAAAACATTCAGTACTTC,CASSLPGGQNIQYF
.,TRBV2,.,TRBJ2-5,TGTGCCAGCAAGACAGAAGAGACCCAGTACTTC,CASKTEETQYF
.,TRBV29-1,.,TRBJ2-7,TGCAGCGTTGAAGCCGGTAAGCACAGCACCTACGAGCAGTACTTC,CSVEAGKHSTYEQYF
.,TRBV27,TRBD2,TRBJ2-2,TGTGCCAGCAGTTCCCCAGCGGGGATGAACACCGGGGAGCTGTTTTTT,CASSSPAGMNTGELFF
.,TRBV19,.,TRBJ1-2,TGTGCCAGTAGACTCCCGGGGGGACGTGGCTACACCTTC,CASRLPGGRGYTF
.,TRBV6-5,.,TRBJ2-7,TGTGCCAGCAGTTTGGCATTCACCTACGAGCAGTACTTC,CASSLAFTYEQYF
.,TRBV29-1,TRBD1,TRBJ2-3,TGCAGCGTTGAAGGCGGACAGGGGAGGAGGGCCACGCAGTATTTT,CSVEGGQGRRATQYF
few,TRBV4-1,TRBD2,TRBJ2-7,TGCGCCAGCAGTCACACTAGCGGGAGAGGTTCATCCTACGAGCAGTACTTC,CASSHTSGRGSSYEQYF
.,TRBV5-5,.,TRBJ2-4,TGTGCCAGCAGCTGGGGCCCGCTCGGAGCCAAAAACATTCAGTACTTC,CASSWGPLGAKNIQYF
.,TRBV14,.,TRBJ1-1,TGTGCCAGCAGCCAAGCATGGAACACTGAAGCTTTCTTT,CASSQAWNTEAFF
.,TRBV7-9,TRBD2,TRBJ2-1,TGTGCCAAACCGGGACTAGCGGAAAACAATGAGCAGTTCTTC,CAKPGLAENNEQFF
few,TRBV5-1,TRBD2,TRBJ2-5,TGCGCCAGCAGCTCGGATAGCGGGGGAGAGACCCAGTACTTC,CASSSDSGGETQYF
.,TRBV21-1,.,TRBJ2-1,TGTGCCAGCAGAGGCGGGACTAGACAGTTCTTC,CASRGGTRQFF
.,TRBV30,.,TRBJ2-5,TGTGCCTGGAGTGGGCAAAAACAAGAGACCCAGTACTTC,CAWSGQKQETQYF
.,TRBV6-5,.,TRBJ1-4,TGTGCCAGCACCCCTGCTACAGCAACTAATGAAAAACTGTTTTTT,CASTPATATNEKLFF
.,TRBV12-2,.,TRBJ1-1,TGTGCAAGTCCCGCGGGCCTAATGAACACTGAAGCTTTCTTT,CASPAGLMNTEAFF
.,TRBV9,TRBD1,TRBJ1-1,TGTGCCAGCAGCCCTCGGGACAGGGGATTGAACACTGAAGCTTTCTTT,CASSPRDRGLNTEAFF
.,TRBV18,TRBD2,TRBJ2-2,TGTGCCAGCTCACCGAGGAGTAGCGGGAGTGCCGGGGAGCTGTTTTTT,CASSPRSSGSAGELFF
few,TRBV7-9,TRBD1,TRBJ1-1,TGTGCCAGCAGCTTGGACAGGCCGAACACTGAAGCTTTCTTT,CASSLDRPNTEAFF
.,TRBV19,.,TRBJ1-1,TGTGCCAGTAGTGGGTATGTCGGGGGGTTGAACACTGAAGCTTTCTTT,CASSGYVGGLNTEAFF
.,TRBV30,TRBD2,TRBJ2-1,TGTGCCTGGCGCCAAGCGGGGGGTTACAATGAGCAGTTCTTC,CAWRQAGGYNEQFF
.,TRBV6-6,TRBD1,TRBJ1-1,TGTGCCAGCTTTGGTGGACAGGGAACTGAAGCTTTCTTT,CASFGGQGTEAFF
medium-sized,TRBV7-9,.,TRBJ2-3,TGTGCCAGCAGCTTAGAGGCAGGGGCGCTGAACACGCAGTATTTT,CASSLEAGALNTQYF
few,TRBV30,TRBD1,TRBJ1-1,TGTGCCTGGATCAACCACCAACAGACAGGGGGCAACACTGAAGCTTTCTTT,CAWINHQQTGGNTEAFF
.,TRBV5-1,TRBD1,TRBJ1-3,TGCGCCAGCACCAAAACGACAGGGAACGGAAACACCATATATTTT,CASTKTTGNGNTIYF
once,TRBV5-4,TRBD1,TRBJ1-2,TGTGCCAGCAGCCAGGGGCGGGACAGGGATAACTATGGCTACACCTTC,CASSQGRDRDNYGYTF
.,TRBV2,TRBD1,TRBJ2-7,TGTGCCGGAGGGACAGGGGGCTGGTACGAGCAGTACTTC,CAGGTGGWYEQYF
.,TRBV30,TRBD1,TRBJ2-2,TGTGCCTGGAGGTCTAGGGACAGGAACACCGGGGAGCTGTTTTTT,CAWRSRDRNTGELFF
.,TRBV15,TRBD2,TRBJ2-3,TGTGCCACCGATAGCGGGAGGGGCACAGATACGCAGTATTTT,CATDSGRGTDTQYF
.,TRBV19,TRBD2,TRBJ2-1,TGTGCCAGTAACCCGGGGGGGTATGAGCAGTTCTTC,CASNPGGYEQFF
.,TRBV19,TRBD2,TRBJ2-1,TGTGCCAGTAGCGAAACTAGCGGAGGCCTTGATGAGCAGTTCTTC,CASSETSGGLDEQFF
.,TRBV28,TRBD1,TRBJ1-1,TGTGCCAGCAGTTTGTATACAGGGGCCAACACTGAAGCTTTCTTT,CASSLYTGANTEAFF
.,TRBV19,.,TRBJ2-7,TGTGCCAGTAGTACCGACTTATTACAAGAAATCTACGAGCAGTACTTC,CASSTDLLQEIYEQYF
.,TRBV4-3,.,TRBJ2-7,TGCGCCAGCAGCCCCTCCCGAAACAGGGCCCTCGGGCAGTACTTC,CASSPSRNRALGQYF
.,TRBV7-9,TRBD2,TRBJ2-7,TGTGCCAGCAACGTAGCGGGAGGGCCGGGTGACGAGCAGTACTTC,CASNVAGGPGDEQYF
.,TRBV4-2,.,TRBJ2-6,TGTGCCAGCAGCCAAGGGACAGACACTATCTCTGGGGCCAACGTCCTGACTTTC,CASSQGTDTISGANVLTF
.,TRBV21-1,.,TRBJ1-1,TGTGCCAGCAGCAAAGGAGAGACACCTGACGCAGATATTTACCGCATGAACACTGAAGCTTTCTTT,CASSKGETPDADIYRMNTEAFF
.,TRBV5-1,.,TRBJ2-2,TGCGCCAGCCAACCTAACGCAGGGGCTGGGAACACCGGGGAGCTGTTTTTT,CASQPNAGAGNTGELFF
.,TRBV9,TRBD1,TRBJ1-5,TGTGCCAGCAGCTCTTCCGGGACAGGTGGTCAGCCCCAGCATTTT,CASSSSGTGGQPQHF
.,TRBV4-3,TRBD1,TRBJ2-3,TGCGCCAGCAGCCAAGGTCCGGGACAGGGCACAGATACGCAGTATTTT,CASSQGPGQGTDTQYF
.,TRBV5-4,.,TRBJ2-7,TGTGCCAGCAGCCCACCGAGCTCCTACGAGCAGTACTTC,CASSPPSSYEQYF
.,TRBV18,TRBD1,TRBJ1-3,TGTGCCAGCTCCCCAACGGGACAGACTGGAAACACCATATATTTT,CASSPTGQTGNTIYF
.,TRBV29-1,.,TRBJ1-1,TGCAGCGTTGAACCCCCCAGCGCGGTTGAAGCTTTCTTT,CSVEPPSAVEAFF
.,TRBV6-5,.,TRBJ2-7,TGTGCCAGCAGTTACCCAGCCAGGGGAAACTACGAGCAGTACTTC,CASSYPARGNYEQYF
.,TRBV7-9,.,TRBJ2-7,TGTGCCAGCAGCCCACCCCGTACCCAGAACGAGCAGTACTTC,CASSPPRTQNEQYF
.,TRBV5-1,TRBD2,TRBJ2-1,TGCGCCAGCAGCTTGGAGACTAGCGGTATAGATGAGCAGTTCTTC,CASSLETSGIDEQFF